This is a list of T cell receptor beta chains from one sample in a study of shared clonotypes between healthy human individuals. Libraries were prepared by immunoSEQ multiplex PCR; TCRdb keeps only in-frame clonotypes and omits some of them. Among 700,000 or so clones listed, approximately 79% were seen once. The sample comprised memory CD4+ T cells sorted from blood. Every receptor here comes from a woman in her twenties or thirties in good health. The CDR3 runs from the conserved cysteine through the conserved F or W. A D gene is named only where the DNA matches it firmly. Clone size appears in some rows only: once, few, many, or a class for an expanded clone.

>TRBJ1-1|NA|15|TRBD1|TRBV5-1
CASSWGDRDDTEAFF
TGCGCCAGCAGCTGGGGAGACAGGGACGACACTGAAGCTTTCTTT
>TRBJ1-1|NA|15|NA|TRBV7-2
CASSQDFRTDTEAFF
TGTGCCAGCAGCCAAGATTTCCGGACAGACACTGAAGCTTTCTTT
>TRBJ2-2|few|14|NA|TRBV5-1
CASSLARGAGELFF
TGCGCCAGCAGCTTGGCCCGGGGCGCCGGGGAGCTGTTTTTT
>TRBJ2-5|few|12|NA|TRBV18
CASSPGQQTQYF
TGTGCCAGCTCACCAGGGCAGCAGACCCAGTACTTC
>TRBJ2-1|NA|15|TRBD2|TRBV7-8
CASSLKLAGVGEQFF
TGTGCCAGCAGCTTAAAACTAGCGGGAGTCGGTGAGCAGTTCTTC
>TRBJ1-5|NA|13|NA|TRBV10-3
CAIGSGEARPQHF
TGTGCCATCGGGTCAGGGGAGGCTCGGCCCCAGCATTTT
>TRBJ1-5|NA|17|TRBD1|TRBV5-1
CASSLVPPGQGNQPQHF
TGCGCCAGCAGCTTGGTACCACCGGGACAGGGTAATCAGCCCCAGCATTTT
>TRBJ2-1|NA|18|NA|TRBV12-5
CASGLSPKHEAAYNEQFF
TGTGCTAGTGGTTTATCACCGAAACACGAGGCGGCCTACAATGAGCAGTTCTTC
>TRBJ1-1|NA|14|NA|TRBV18
CASSPPYRGGGAFF
TGTGCCAGCTCACCACCCTACCGGGGCGGGGGAGCTTTCTTT
>TRBJ2-5|few|12|NA|TRBV7-6
CASRDTQETQYF
TGTGCCAGCCGGGACACACAAGAGACCCAGTACTTC
>TRBJ2-1|NA|14|TRBD1|TRBV5-6
CASSAPRGRGEQFF
TGTGCCAGCAGCGCTCCAAGGGGGCGCGGAGAGCAGTTCTTC
>TRBJ2-1|NA|17|TRBD2|TRBV27
CASSLFGEGLAGGRSFF
TGTGCCAGCAGTTTATTTGGTGAAGGACTAGCGGGAGGAAGGTCGTTCTTC
>TRBJ1-2|NA|12|NA|TRBV6-6
CASSYDNYGYTF
TGTGCCAGCAGTTATGACAACTATGGCTACACCTTC
>TRBJ2-7|NA|12|NA|TRBV28
CASGRGAYEQYF
TGTGCCAGCGGGCGGGGAGCCTACGAGCAGTACTTC
>TRBJ1-2|NA|13|NA|TRBV7-2
CASRLDSNYGYTF
TGTGCCAGCAGGTTAGACAGTAACTATGGCTACACCTTC
>TRBJ1-2|NA|12|NA|TRBV6-5
CATSGRADRYTF
TGTGCCACCTCCGGACGGGCAGATCGCTACACCTTC
>TRBJ1-5|few|13|NA|TRBV30
CAWSVAGNQPQHF
TGTGCCTGGAGTGTTGCTGGTAATCAGCCCCAGCATTTT